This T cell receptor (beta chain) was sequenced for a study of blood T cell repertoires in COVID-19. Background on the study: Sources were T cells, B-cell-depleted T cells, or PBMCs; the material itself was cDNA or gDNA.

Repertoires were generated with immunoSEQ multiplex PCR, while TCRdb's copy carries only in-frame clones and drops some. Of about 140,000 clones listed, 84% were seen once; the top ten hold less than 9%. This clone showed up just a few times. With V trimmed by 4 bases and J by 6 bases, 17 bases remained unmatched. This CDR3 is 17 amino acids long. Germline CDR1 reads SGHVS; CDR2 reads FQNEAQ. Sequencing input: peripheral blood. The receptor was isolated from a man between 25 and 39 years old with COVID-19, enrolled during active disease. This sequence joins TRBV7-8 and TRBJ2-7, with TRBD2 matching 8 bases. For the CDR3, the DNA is TGTGCCAGCAGCTCCCTAGGGGCAGGGACTAGGGGTGGCGAGCAGTACTTC. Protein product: CASSSLGAGTRGGEQYF.